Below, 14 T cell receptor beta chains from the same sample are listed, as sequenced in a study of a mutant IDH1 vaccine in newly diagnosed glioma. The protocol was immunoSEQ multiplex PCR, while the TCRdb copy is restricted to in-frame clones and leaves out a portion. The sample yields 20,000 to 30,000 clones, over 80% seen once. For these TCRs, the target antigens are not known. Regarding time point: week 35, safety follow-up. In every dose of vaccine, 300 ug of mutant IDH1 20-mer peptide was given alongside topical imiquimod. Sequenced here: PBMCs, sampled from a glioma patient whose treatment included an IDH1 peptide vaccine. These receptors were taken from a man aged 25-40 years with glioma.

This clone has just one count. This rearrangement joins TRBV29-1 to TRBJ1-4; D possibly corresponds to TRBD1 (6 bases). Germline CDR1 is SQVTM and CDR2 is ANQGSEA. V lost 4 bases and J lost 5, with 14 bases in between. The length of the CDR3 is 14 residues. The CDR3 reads CSVGGSGANEKLFF. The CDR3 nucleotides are TGCAGCGTTGGAGGGTCGGGGGCCAATGAAAAACTGTTTTTT.

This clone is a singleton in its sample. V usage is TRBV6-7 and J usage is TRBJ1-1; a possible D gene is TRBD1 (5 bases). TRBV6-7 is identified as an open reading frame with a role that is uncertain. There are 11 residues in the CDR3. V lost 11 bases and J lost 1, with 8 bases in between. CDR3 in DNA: TGTGCCGGGGGGTCGAACACTGAAGCTTTCTTT. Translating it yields CAGGSNTEAFF.

This CDR3 is CSVEDTEAFF. The CDR3 nucleotides read TGCAGCGTTGAAGACACTGAAGCTTTCTTT. The chain has TRBV29-1 and TRBJ1-1; D uncertain. The CDR3 loop spans 10 amino acids. CDR1 is SQVTM and CDR2 is ANQGSEA in the germline V gene. V was cut by 0 bases and J by 4 bases, with 0 bases left in between.

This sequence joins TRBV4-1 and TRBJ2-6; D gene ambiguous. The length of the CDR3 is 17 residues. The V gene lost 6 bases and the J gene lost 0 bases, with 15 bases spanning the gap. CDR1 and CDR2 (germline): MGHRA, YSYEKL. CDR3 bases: TGCGCCAGCAGTCCCACCGCCTCTGACTCTGGGGCCAACGTCCTGACTTTC. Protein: CASSPTASDSGANVLTF.

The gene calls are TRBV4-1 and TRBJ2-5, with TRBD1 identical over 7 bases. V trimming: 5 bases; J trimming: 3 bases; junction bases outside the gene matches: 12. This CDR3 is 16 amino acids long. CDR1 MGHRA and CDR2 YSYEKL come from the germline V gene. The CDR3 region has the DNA TGCGCCAGCAGCTCGTCGAACCGGGACAGTGAAGAGACCCAGTACTTC. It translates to CASSSSNRDSEETQYF.

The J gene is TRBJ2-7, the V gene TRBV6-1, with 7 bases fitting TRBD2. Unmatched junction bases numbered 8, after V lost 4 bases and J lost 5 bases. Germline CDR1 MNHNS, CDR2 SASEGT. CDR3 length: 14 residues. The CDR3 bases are TGTGCCAGCAGTGGAGGACTAGTAGAGAACGAGCAGTACTTC. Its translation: CASSGGLVENEQYF.

The CDR3 bases are TGCGCCAGCAGTGACACACAAACCGGGGCCAATGAGCAGTTCTTC. Its protein product is CASSDTQTGANEQFF. The J gene is TRBJ2-1, the V gene TRBV10-1, with D perhaps TRBD1 or TRBD2 (5 bases each). The germline V and J ends were trimmed by 3 bases and 6 bases, with 15 bases remaining between them. Germline CDR1 reads WNHNN; CDR2 reads SYGVQD (reference sequence). The CDR3 is 15 residues long.

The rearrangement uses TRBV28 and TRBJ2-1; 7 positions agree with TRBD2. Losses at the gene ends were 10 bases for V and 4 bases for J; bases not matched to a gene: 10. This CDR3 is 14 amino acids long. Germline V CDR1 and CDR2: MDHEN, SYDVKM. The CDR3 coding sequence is TGTGCCATCTTGGGGAGCGGGGCATACAATGAGCAGTTCTTC. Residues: CAILGSGAYNEQFF.

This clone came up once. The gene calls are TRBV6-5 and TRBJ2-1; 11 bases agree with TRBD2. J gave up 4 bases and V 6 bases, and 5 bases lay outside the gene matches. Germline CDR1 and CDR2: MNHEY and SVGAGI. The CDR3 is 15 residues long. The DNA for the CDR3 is TGTGCCAGCAGCCCACTAGCGGGGGTTTACAATGAGCAGTTCTTC. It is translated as CASSPLAGVYNEQFF.

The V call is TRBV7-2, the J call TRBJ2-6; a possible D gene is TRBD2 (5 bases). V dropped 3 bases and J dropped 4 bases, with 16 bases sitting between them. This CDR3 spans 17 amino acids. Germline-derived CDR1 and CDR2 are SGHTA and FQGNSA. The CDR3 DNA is TGTGCCAGCAGCTTGATCTCCGGGGTGTCCGGGGCCAACGTCCTGACTTTC. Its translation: CASSLISGVSGANVLTF.

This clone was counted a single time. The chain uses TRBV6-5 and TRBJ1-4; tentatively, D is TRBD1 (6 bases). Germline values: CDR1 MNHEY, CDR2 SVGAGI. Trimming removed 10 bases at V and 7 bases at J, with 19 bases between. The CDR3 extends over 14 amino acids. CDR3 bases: TGTGCCACCAGCTCAACAGGGAGGAGTGAAAAACTGTTTTTT. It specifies CATSSTGRSEKLFF.

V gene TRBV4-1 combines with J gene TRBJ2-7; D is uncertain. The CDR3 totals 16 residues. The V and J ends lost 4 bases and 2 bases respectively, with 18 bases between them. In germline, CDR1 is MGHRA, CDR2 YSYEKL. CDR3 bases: TGCGCCAGCAGCCCCCTTGGGGAAAAGGGAACCTACGAGCAGTACTTC. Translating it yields CASSPLGEKGTYEQYF.

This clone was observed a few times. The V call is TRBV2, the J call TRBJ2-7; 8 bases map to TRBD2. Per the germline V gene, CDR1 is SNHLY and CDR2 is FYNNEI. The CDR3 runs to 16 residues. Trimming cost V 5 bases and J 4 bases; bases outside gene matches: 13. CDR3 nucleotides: TGTGCCAGCAGTTCTACAGCGGGAGTCGTCCGGTACGAGCAGTACTTC. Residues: CASSSTAGVVRYEQYF.

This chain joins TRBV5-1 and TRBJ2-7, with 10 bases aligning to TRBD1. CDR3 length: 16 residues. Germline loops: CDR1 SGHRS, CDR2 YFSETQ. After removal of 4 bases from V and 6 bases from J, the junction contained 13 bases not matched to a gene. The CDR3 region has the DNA TGCGCCAGCAGCGGTCGGACCTCGGGACAGGGGACCGAGCAGTACTTC. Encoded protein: CASSGRTSGQGTEQYF.